This entry lists 3 T cell receptor beta chains sequenced from one sample in a study of T-cell reconstitution after alpha-beta-depleted transplantation in children. During its preparation, the TCRbeta library received unique molecular identifiers. TCRdb itself ran the PCR reads through MiXCR, one entry per CDR3 protein. The table includes 600,000 to 700,000 distinct CDR3 sequences, roughly 17% detected once. The sample was PBMCs from the stem cell graft donor, taken from the stem cell graft. These receptors were taken from a human donor who donated a stem cell graft to a child with acute myeloid leukemia.

To note about this clonotype: One junction end does not reproduce the germline sequence, and a read error may be involved. The chain couples TRBV20-1 to TRBJ2-1; 7 positions match TRBD1. Germline V CDR1 and CDR2: DFQATT, SNEGSKA (reference sequence). The CDR3 has 16 amino acids. The CDR3 region is CCARARDRGPYNEQFF. In DNA, the CDR3 is TGCTGTGCTAGAGCCCGGGACAGAGGACCGTACAATGAGCAGTTCTTC.

This clonotype was detected ten times or more. The chain employs TRBV5-1 and TRBJ2-1; weak D call: TRBD1 (5 bases). The V end was cut by 3 bases, the J end by 4 bases, with 23 bases between. This CDR3 contains 18 residues. The V gene's germline CDR1 is SGHRS and CDR2 YFSETQ. The CDR3 protein is CASSYIAKTDDQYNEQFF. The CDR3 DNA reads TGCGCCAGCAGCTACATAGCAAAGACAGACGATCAGTACAATGAGCAGTTCTTC.

The rearrangement links TRBV28 to TRBJ1-5, with D unresolved. The V end was cut by 7 bases, the J end by 6 bases, with 13 bases between. Germline CDR1 is MDHEN and CDR2 is SYDVKM. The CDR3 has 13 residues. The DNA for the CDR3 is TGTGCCAGCAACGTGGGGTCCGGTCAGCCCCAGCATTTT. Translating it yields CASNVGSGQPQHF.